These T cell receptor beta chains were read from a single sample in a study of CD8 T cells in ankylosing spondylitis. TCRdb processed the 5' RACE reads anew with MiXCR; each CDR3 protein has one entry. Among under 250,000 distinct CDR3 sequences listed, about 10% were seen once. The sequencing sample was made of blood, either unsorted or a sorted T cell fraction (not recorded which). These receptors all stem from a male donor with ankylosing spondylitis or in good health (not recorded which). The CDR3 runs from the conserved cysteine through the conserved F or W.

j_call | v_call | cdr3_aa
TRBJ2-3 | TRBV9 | CASSSRSERGDTQYF
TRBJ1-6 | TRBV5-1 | CASSPGQWGSPLHF
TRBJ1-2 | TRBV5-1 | CASSLLTEYGYTF
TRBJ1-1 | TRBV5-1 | CASSKLLLQGTTEAFF
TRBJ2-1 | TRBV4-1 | CASSQVGTSGLSNNEQFF
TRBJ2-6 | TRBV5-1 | CASSFMQGPSGANVLTF
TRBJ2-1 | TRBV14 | CASSQAYTGPYNEQFF
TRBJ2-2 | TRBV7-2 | CASSFGQTNTGELFF
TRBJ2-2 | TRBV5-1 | CASSVGGAGELFF
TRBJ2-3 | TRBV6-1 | CASGRGDTGSGAQYF
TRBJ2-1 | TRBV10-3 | CAIGGSKRGGGNEQFF
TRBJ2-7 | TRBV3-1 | CASSPHSGNEQYF
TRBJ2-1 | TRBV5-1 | CASSSAGESYNEQFF
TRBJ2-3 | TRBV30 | CAWAELADTQYF
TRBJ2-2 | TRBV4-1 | CASSAGLAGGGLTGELFF
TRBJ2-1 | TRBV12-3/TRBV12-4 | CASSFSRQVHSEQFF
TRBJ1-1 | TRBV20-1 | CSASPGTSLNTEAFF
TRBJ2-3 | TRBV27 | CASSLILADTQYF
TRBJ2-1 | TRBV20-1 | CSARIGEQFF
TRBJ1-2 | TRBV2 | CASRADYGYTF
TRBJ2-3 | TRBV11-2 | CASSQQGPNTQYF
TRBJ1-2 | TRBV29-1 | CSVQRGDLGYGYTF
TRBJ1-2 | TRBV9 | CASSAGGRFYGYTF
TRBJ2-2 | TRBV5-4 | CASSFTGQGETGELFF
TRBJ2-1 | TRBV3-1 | CASSLGTSGGYNEQFF
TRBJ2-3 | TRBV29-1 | CSVDSGGEDTQYF
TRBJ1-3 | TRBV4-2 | CASSQVALSPGTIYF
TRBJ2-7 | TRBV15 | CATSRGGSEQYF
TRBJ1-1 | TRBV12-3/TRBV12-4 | CASRRGGGPGTEAFF
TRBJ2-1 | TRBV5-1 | CASSSGGGGSNEQFF
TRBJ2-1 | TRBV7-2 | CASSLDTNRGRANEQFF
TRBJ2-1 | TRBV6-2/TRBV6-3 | CASERGAPFWDEQFF
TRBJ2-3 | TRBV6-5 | CASSRRGDTQYF
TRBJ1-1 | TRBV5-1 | CASSLGTGIMNTEAFF
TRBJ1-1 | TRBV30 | CAYQGFLDTEAFF
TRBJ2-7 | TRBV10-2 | CASSESVLSYEQYF
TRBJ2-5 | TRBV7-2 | CASSLDPGQPQETQYF
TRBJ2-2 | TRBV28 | CASSFQSSGELFF
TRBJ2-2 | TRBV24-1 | CATSGGNTGELFF
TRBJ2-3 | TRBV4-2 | CASSLGVAGGPSTDTQYF
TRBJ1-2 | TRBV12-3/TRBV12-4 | CASSSQGEGPNYGYTF
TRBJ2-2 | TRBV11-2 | CASSLDGTGGYTGELFF
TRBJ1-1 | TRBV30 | CAWSAGPMNTEAFF
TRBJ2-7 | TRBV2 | CASSHTGLADYEQYF
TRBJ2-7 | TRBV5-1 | CASSLDRTYEQYF
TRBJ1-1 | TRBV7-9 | CASSLAGAVGAFF
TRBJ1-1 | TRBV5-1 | CASSLDSFYTEAFF
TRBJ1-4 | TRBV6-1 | CASGPWTGGEKLFF